This TCR beta chain originates from a study of blood T cell repertoires in COVID-19. Across the study: Acute-phase and convalescent COVID-19 samples originated in the United States, Italy and Spain. From T cells, B-cell-depleted T cells, or PBMCs came the material, which was cDNA or gDNA.

Authors' processing steps: Reference gene primer amplification yielded estimated nucleated cell counts. The method was immunoSEQ multiplex PCR; TCRdb's version includes in-frame clones alone and lacks a portion of them. D and trimming come from the DNA, and the V and J calls and clone size come from that table. The sample lists 11,000 to 15,000 clones, 85% to 90% occurring once. In germline, CDR1 is ENHRY, CDR2 SYGVKD. The trim removed 6 bases at V and 3 bases at J, leaving 6 bases unmatched. This CDR3 has 14 amino acids. The chain recombines TRBV10-3 with TRBJ1-1; TRBD1 matches 8 bases. This clonotype was sampled from a human donor in a cohort sampled during active COVID-19. The sample consisted of peripheral blood. The CDR3 reads CAISENRGDTEAFF. The CDR3 DNA is TGTGCCATCAGCGAGAACAGGGGGGACACTGAAGCTTTCTTT.